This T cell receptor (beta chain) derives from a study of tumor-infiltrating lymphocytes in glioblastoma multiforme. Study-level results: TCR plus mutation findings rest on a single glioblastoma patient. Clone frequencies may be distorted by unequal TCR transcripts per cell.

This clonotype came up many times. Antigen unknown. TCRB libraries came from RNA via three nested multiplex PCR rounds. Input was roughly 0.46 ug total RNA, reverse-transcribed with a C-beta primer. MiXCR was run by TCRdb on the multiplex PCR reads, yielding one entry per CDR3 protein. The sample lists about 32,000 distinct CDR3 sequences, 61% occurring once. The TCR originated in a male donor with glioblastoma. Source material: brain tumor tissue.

The CDR3 loop is CASSLRGLGTGELFF. As DNA, the CDR3 is TGTGCCAGCAGTCTCAGGGGGCTGGGCACCGGGGAGCTGTTTTTT. The genes are TRBV12-3 or TRBV12-4 and TRBJ2-2; 8 positions match TRBD1. This CDR3 is 15 amino acids long. Trimming cost V 5 bases and J 4 bases; bases outside gene matches: 6.